This TCR beta chain was captured by sequencing in a study of regulatory T cells in long-lasting Graves disease. Findings of the study overall: Small numbers of samples may have cut accuracy. The study found TRBV28, TRBJ1-2 and TRBJ2-5 favored in persistent disease. In persistent patients, shared public clonotypes (under 3,000) outnumbered those in new patients (almost 1,000).

A remark on this clonotype: Its specificity is not known.

The CDR3 sequence is 15 residues long. Germline values: CDR1 SGHNT, CDR2 YYREEE (reference sequence). Trimming cost V 4 bases and J 4 bases; bases outside gene matches: 6. Building of the TCR beta libraries involved iRepertoire HTBI primers and Arm-PCR of CDR3 regions. Original processing methods: Identified segments across samples numbered about 56 TRBV and around 13 TRBJ. TCRdb reprocessed the multiplex PCR reads via MiXCR and lists one record per CDR3 protein. The authors' filters were not applied to this entry. The sample lists roughly 490,000 distinct CDR3 sequences; 20% to 25% were seen once. This sample's time point: persistent/refractory GD, antithyroid drugs over 5 years with positive TRAb. After RNA was extracted from PBMCs, the TCR library was made from it.

This sequence originates from a female donor with Graves disease. V gene TRBV5-4 combines with J gene TRBJ1-3, with 9 bases identical to TRBD1. The sample here was peripheral blood mononuclear cells (PBMCs), taken when the disease was refractory, from a patient treated with antithyroid drugs. For the CDR3, the DNA is TGTGCCAGCAGCGGAAGGACAGGGGCAGGAAACACCATATATTTT. This sequence encodes CASSGRTGAGNTIYF.